This T cell receptor (beta chain) was recorded in a study of cytomegalovirus exposure and HLA in healthy donors. Study-level results: Some V segments, TRBV6-2 and TRBV6-3 among them, were indistinguishable and were therefore excluded. Overall, roughly 170 TCR beta chains were annotated as cytomegalovirus-associated. Per a later analysis, 16,951 TCR beta sequences showed association with HLA alleles at 0.05 false discovery rate.

V was cut by 4 bases and J by 7 bases, with 15 bases left in between. CDR3 length: 14 amino acids. The germline V gene encodes CDR1 SGHNT and CDR2 YYREEE (reference sequence). Researchers ran the PCR with 60 Vbeta and 13 Jbeta primers. Profiled with immunoSEQ multiplex PCR; TCRdb holds only in-frame clones, not every one. Here the sample spans more than 150,000 clones, 80% being singletons. The donors were healthy bone marrow donors. Turning to this clone: Its antigen remains unidentified.

The material sequenced was PBMCs. The receptor's source is a boy aged 5-17 years in good health and CMV-seronegative. V gene TRBV5-4 combines with J gene TRBJ2-1; D possibly corresponds to TRBD1 (6 bases). The CDR3 is CASSGTGTRNEQFF. CDR3 sequence (DNA): TGTGCCAGCAGCGGAACCGGGACAAGGAATGAGCAGTTCTTC.